The clone carrying this T cell receptor (beta chain) was picked up a small number of times. The antigen remains undetermined. It differs at one base from a far larger clone, so likely a read error. Additional DNA sequences in this sample encode the identical CDR3. Amplification used 60 Vbeta primers and 13 Jbeta primers. Profiled with immunoSEQ multiplex PCR; TCRdb holds only in-frame clones, not every one. This sample has about 140,000 clones, with less than 90% found just once. The entry originates in a study of cytomegalovirus exposure and HLA in healthy donors. Notes on the study in general: Previous analysis showed most TCR beta V segments were productive about 87% or about 30% of the time. Sequencing depth roughly uniform across donors was assumed in presence/absence analyses. Association with HLA alleles at 0.05 false discovery rate was found for around 15,000 TCR beta sequences in a later analysis. Later on, an analysis found that several of the most significant clusters appeared to be linked to common viral pathogens, which included parvovirus B19.

The CDR3 consists of 15 residues. This clonotype was sampled from a boy younger than 10 in good health and CMV-seronegative. The sequenced sample consisted of PBMCs. The chain couples TRBV1 to TRBJ1-1; the listed D gene, TRBD1, was not tested against the DNA. TRBV1 counts as a pseudogene. The CDR3 DNA reads TGCACCAGCAGCCCGGACAGACTCTATTCGGCTGAAGCTTTCTTT. It yields the protein CTSSPDRLYSAEAFF.